This entry lists 15 T cell receptor beta chains sequenced from one sample in a study of blood T cell repertoires in COVID-19. The repertoire was sequenced with immunoSEQ multiplex PCR; TCRdb's copy has only in-frame clones and lacks some. The sample has a few hundred thousand clones, nearly 90% seen once. The sequencing input was peripheral blood. These receptors were obtained from a man in his fifties or sixties with COVID-19, enrolled during active disease.

The V and J genes are TRBV13 and TRBJ2-7; 10 nucleotides agree with TRBD1. J gave up 1 base and V 3 bases, and 3 bases lay outside the gene matches. The CDR3 length is 15 residues. Germline loops: CDR1 PRHDT, CDR2 FYEKMQ (reference sequence). The CDR3 DNA follows: TGTGCCAGCAGCTTCTCGGGACAGGGGTCCTACGAGCAGTACTTC. Its protein product is CASSFSGQGSYEQYF.

This clone turned up a few times. The rearrangement uses TRBV24-1 and TRBJ1-6, with D possibly being TRBD1 (5 bases). V lost 5 bases to trimming and J lost 5 bases, with 9 bases between them. This CDR3 contains 14 residues. The V gene's germline CDR1 is KGHDR and CDR2 SFDVKD. CDR3: CATSAGRDNSPLHF. CDR3 nucleotides: TGTGCCACCAGTGCAGGGCGTGATAATTCACCCCTCCACTTT.

The V and J genes are TRBV28 and TRBJ1-2, with TRBD1 matching 8 bases. J was trimmed by 4 bases and V by 6 bases; bases with no gene match: 7. CDR3 length equals 14 residues. Per germline, CDR1 MDHEN and CDR2 SYDVKM. CDR3 loop: CASSATGQAYGYTF. CDR3 DNA: TGTGCCAGCAGCGCTACGGGACAGGCCTATGGCTACACCTTC.

The V gene is TRBV2, the J gene TRBJ1-6, with 9 nucleotides matching TRBD1. Trimming at V came to 9 bases and at J to 10 bases, leaving 4 bases not matched to a gene. The CDR3 has 12 residues. Germline assignment: CDR1 SNHLY and CDR2 FYNNEI. CDR3 amino acids: CASWTGASPLHF. DNA of the CDR3: TGTGCCAGTTGGACAGGGGCCTCACCCCTCCACTTT.

The rearrangement links TRBV4-3 to TRBJ1-1; TRBD1 matches 8 bases. Germline V gene sequence: CDR1 LGHNA, CDR2 YSLEER. The CDR3 consists of 15 residues. V was clipped by 6 bases and J by 4 bases; unmatched bases: 10. This chain's CDR3 is CASRGRTGLGTEAFF. In DNA, the CDR3 is TGCGCCAGCAGGGGGCGGACAGGGTTGGGCACTGAAGCTTTCTTT.

The CDR3 loop is CASSPPLLRGTGNTIYF. In DNA form, the CDR3 reads TGTGCCAGCTCACCACCCCTGTTAAGGGGGACCGGAAACACCATATATTTT. This chain connects TRBV18 to TRBJ1-3, with D possibly TRBD1 on 6 matching bases. Germline V CDR1 and CDR2: KGHSH, LQKENI. The CDR3 spans 17 residues. V was cut by 0 bases and J by 4 bases, with 16 bases left in between.

This chain joins TRBV30 and TRBJ1-4; 10 bases line up with TRBD1. CDR3 length equals 16 residues. In germline, CDR1 is GTSNPN, CDR2 SVGIG (reference sequence). V lost 2 bases, J lost 7 bases, and 10 bases stayed unmatched. CDR3 DNA: TGTGCCTGGAGTCGAAGTCGACAGGGGGCTGGTGAAAAACTGTTTTTT. It codes for CAWSRSRQGAGEKLFF.

This chain uses TRBV18 with TRBJ2-2; D is ambiguous. V was clipped by 3 bases and J by 8 bases, with 7 bases between them. The CDR3 runs to 12 residues. Germline CDR1 reads KGHSH; CDR2 reads LQKENI. The CDR3 nucleotides are TGTGCCAGCTCACCGATCCAGGGGGAGCTGTTTTTT. This sequence encodes CASSPIQGELFF.

The V gene is TRBV27, the J gene TRBJ2-3; no clear D. Germline loops: CDR1 MNHEY, CDR2 SMNVEV (reference sequence). There are 17 residues in the CDR3. The germline V and J ends were trimmed by 0 bases and 1 base, with 14 bases remaining between them. The CDR3 bases are TGTGCCAGCAGTTTATCTACATGGAGTGATCGCACAGATACGCAGTATTTT. The encoded protein is CASSLSTWSDRTDTQYF.

The CDR3 DNA is TGTGCCAGCAGTATGACTAGCGGGAGATACGAGCAGTACTTC. It translates to CASSMTSGRYEQYF. The rearrangement uses TRBV27 and TRBJ2-7; 12 nucleotides line up with TRBD2. The germline CDR1 and CDR2 sequences are MNHEY and SMNVEV (reference sequence). This CDR3 contains 14 residues. Trimming took 5 bases from V and 4 from J; bases not matched to a gene: 3.

This chain uses TRBV19 with TRBJ2-7; 14 positions match TRBD2. V shed 5 bases, J shed 9 bases, and the junction held 12 bases outside the gene matches. Germline loops: CDR1 LNHDA, CDR2 SQIVND (reference sequence). This CDR3 region has 16 residues. CDR3 coding DNA: TGTGCCAGTAGTGGCTCGGGACTAGCGGGAGTTTTCGGGCAGTACTTC. Amino acids: CASSGSGLAGVFGQYF.

The rearrangement uses TRBV5-8 and TRBJ2-2, with TRBD1 as a possible D gene (6 bases). This CDR3 spans 16 amino acids. Germline CDR1 SGHTS, CDR2 YDEGEE. V shed 4 bases and J shed 3 bases, with 16 bases lying between them. As DNA, the CDR3 is TGTGCCAGCAGCCGAGGAGAACAGGGTCACACCGGGGAGCTGTTTTTT. Translation gives CASSRGEQGHTGELFF.

The chain combines TRBV2 with TRBJ2-1, with D maybe TRBD1 (6 bases). Trimming left V 5 bases short and J 0 bases short, with 11 bases between. This CDR3 region has 15 residues. Per germline, CDR1 SNHLY and CDR2 FYNNEI. The CDR3 region is CASSYRVDSYNEQFF. The CDR3 bases are TGTGCCAGCAGTTACAGGGTAGACTCCTACAATGAGCAGTTCTTC.

This chain joins TRBV13 and TRBJ2-3; TRBD1 might be the D (5 bases). Deletions cut 3 bases from V and 6 bases from J, with 10 bases between. Germline-derived CDR1 and CDR2 are PRHDT and FYEKMQ (reference sequence). This CDR3 is built from 13 residues. CDR3 sequence: CASSFQGWDTQYF. As DNA, the CDR3 is TGTGCCAGCAGCTTCCAGGGTTGGGATACGCAGTATTTT.

The V call is TRBV19, the J call TRBJ2-3; D remains ambiguous. There are 16 residues in the CDR3. V was trimmed by 1 base and J by 0 bases, leaving 11 bases between them. CDR1 LNHDA and CDR2 SQIVND come from the germline V gene (reference sequence). As DNA, the CDR3 is TGTGCCAGTAGTATAGTGGGCGCAGCTAGCACAGATACGCAGTATTTT. Encoded protein: CASSIVGAASTDTQYF. Drawing the rest from reference TRBV19 and TRBJ2-3, the complete variable domain is DGGITQSPKYLFRKEGQNVTLSCEQNLNHDAMYWYRQDPGQGLRLIYYSQIVNDFQKGDIAEGYSVSREKKESFPLTVTSAQKNPTAFYLCASSIVGAASTDTQYFGPGTRLTVL.